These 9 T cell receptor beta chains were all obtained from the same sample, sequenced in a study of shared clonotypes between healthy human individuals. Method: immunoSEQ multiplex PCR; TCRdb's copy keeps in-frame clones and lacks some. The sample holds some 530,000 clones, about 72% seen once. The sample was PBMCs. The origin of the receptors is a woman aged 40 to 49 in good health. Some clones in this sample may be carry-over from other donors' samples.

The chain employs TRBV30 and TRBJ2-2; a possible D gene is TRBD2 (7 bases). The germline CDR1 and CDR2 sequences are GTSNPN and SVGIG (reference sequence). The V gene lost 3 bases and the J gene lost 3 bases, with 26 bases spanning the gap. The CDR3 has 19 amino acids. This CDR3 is CAWRDTLLGGARHTGELFF. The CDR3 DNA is TGTGCCTGGAGGGACACCCTTTTGGGGGGGGCGCGTCACACCGGGGAGCTGTTTTTT.

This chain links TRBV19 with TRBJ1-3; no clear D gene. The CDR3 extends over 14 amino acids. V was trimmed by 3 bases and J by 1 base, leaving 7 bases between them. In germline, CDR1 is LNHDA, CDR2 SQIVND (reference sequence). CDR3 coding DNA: TGTGCCAGTAGTATCTGGGGATCTGGAAACACCATATATTTT. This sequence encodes CASSIWGSGNTIYF.

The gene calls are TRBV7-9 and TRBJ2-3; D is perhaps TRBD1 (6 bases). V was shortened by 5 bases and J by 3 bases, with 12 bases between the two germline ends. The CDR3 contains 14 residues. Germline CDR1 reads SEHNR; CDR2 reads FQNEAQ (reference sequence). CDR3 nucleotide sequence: TGTGCCAGCAGCCTATCAGGGGATACAGATACGCAGTATTTT. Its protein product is CASSLSGDTDTQYF.

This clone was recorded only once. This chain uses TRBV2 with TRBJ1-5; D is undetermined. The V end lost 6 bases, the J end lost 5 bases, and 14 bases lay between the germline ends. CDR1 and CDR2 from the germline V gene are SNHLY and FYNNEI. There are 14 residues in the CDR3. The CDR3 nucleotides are TGTGCCAGCAGCCAACCTGGGCAGTATCAGCCCCAGCATTTT. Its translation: CASSQPGQYQPQHF.

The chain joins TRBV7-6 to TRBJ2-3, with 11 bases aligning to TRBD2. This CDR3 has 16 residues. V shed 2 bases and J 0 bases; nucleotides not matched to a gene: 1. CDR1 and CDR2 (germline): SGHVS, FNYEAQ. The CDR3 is CASSLLAGGSTDTQYF. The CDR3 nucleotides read TGTGCCAGCAGCTTACTAGCGGGAGGTAGCACAGATACGCAGTATTTT.

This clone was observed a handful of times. The CDR3 sequence is CASSSPRLAGGYEQYF. The CDR3, as DNA: TGTGCCAGCAGCTCCCCACGACTAGCGGGAGGTTACGAGCAGTACTTC. This chain joins TRBV7-9 and TRBJ2-7; the match to TRBD2 covers 13 bases. The germline V gene has CDR1 SEHNR and CDR2 FQNEAQ (reference sequence). CDR3 length: 16 amino acids. V lost 4 bases, J lost 4 bases, and 7 bases stayed unmatched.

As DNA, the CDR3 is TGTGCCAGCAGCGTGGGACTAGCGGGACTCGGGAACACCGGGGAGCTGTTTTTT. Translating gives CASSVGLAGLGNTGELFF. V usage is TRBV9 and J usage is TRBJ2-2; TRBD2 aligns across 13 bases. The germline V gene encodes CDR1 SGDLS and CDR2 YYNGEE. The CDR3 is 18 residues long. Unmatched junction bases numbered 5, after V lost 2 bases and J lost 1 base.

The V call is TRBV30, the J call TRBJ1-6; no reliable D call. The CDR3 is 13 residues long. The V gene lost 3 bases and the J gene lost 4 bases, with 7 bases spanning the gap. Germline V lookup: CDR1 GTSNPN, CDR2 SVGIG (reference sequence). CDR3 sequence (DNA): TGTGCCTGGAGATCGGGGTATAATTCACCCCTCCACTTT. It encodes CAWRSGYNSPLHF.

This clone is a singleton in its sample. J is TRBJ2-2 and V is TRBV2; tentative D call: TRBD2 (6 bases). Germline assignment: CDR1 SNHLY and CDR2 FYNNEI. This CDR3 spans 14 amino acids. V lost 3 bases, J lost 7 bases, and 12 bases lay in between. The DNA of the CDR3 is TGTGCCAGCAGTGACAGGGTGGGAGGCGGGGAGCTGTTTTTT. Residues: CASSDRVGGGELFF.